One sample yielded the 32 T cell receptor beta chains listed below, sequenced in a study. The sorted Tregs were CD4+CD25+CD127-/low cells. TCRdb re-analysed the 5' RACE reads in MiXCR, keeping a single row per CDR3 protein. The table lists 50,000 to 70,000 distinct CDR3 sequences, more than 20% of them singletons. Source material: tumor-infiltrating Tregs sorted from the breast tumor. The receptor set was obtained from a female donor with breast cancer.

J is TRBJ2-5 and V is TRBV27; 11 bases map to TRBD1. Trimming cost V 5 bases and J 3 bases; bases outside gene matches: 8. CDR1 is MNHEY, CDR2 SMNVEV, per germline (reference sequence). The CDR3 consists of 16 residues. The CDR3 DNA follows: TGTGCCAGCAGTCGTCGGACAGGGGGCCGAGAAGAGACCCAGTACTTC. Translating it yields CASSRRTGGREETQYF.

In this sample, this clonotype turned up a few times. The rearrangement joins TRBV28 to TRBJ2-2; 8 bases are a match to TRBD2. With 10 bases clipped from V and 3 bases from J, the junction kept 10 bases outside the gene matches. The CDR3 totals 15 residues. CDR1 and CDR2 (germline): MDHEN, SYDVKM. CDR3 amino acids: CATRGSGRDTGELFF. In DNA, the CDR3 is TGTGCCACCCGAGGAAGCGGGAGAGACACCGGGGAGCTGTTTTTT.

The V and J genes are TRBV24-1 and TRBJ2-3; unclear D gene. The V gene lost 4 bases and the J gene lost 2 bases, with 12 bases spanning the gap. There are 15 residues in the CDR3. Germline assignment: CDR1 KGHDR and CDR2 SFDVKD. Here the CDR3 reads CATSELGRDTDTQYF. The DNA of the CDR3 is TGTGCCACCAGTGAGTTAGGAAGAGACACAGATACGCAGTATTTT.

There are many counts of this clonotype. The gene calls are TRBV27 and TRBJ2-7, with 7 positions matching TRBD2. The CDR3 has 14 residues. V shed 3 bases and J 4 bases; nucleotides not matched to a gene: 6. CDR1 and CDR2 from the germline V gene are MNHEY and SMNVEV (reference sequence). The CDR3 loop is CASSLGGVGYEQYF. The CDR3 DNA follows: TGTGCCAGCAGTTTGGGGGGGGTAGGTTACGAGCAGTACTTC.

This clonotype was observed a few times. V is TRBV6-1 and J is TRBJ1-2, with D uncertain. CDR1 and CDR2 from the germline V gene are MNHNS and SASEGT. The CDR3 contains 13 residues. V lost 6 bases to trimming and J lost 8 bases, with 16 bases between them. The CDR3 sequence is CASRPRIPEGYTF. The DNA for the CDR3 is TGTGCCAGCAGACCTCGGATCCCTGAGGGCTACACCTTC.

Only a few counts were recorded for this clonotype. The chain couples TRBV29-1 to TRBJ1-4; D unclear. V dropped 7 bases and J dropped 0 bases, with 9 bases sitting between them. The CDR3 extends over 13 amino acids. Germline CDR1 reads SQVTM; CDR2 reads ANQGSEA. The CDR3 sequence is CSAASATNEKLFF. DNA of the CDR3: TGCAGCGCGGCGAGTGCAACTAATGAAAAACTGTTTTTT.

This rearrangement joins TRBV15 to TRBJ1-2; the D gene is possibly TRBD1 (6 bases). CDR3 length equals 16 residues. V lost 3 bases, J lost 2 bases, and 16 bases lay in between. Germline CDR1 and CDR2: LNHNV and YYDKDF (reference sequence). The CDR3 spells CATSRDRQDLNYGYTF. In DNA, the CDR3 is TGTGCCACCAGCAGGGATCGACAGGACCTGAACTATGGCTACACCTTC.

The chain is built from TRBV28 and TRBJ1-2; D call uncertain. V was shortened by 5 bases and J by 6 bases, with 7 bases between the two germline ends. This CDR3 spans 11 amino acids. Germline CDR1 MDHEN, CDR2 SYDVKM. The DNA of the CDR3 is TGTGCCAGCAGTCCACAGAATGGCTACACCTTC. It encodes CASSPQNGYTF.

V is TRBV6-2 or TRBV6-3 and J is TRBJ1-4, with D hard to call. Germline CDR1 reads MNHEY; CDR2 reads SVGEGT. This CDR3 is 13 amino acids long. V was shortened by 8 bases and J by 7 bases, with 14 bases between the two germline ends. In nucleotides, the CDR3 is TGTGCCAGCGGGCGAGGTGCCAGTGAAAAACTGTTTTTT. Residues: CASGRGASEKLFF.

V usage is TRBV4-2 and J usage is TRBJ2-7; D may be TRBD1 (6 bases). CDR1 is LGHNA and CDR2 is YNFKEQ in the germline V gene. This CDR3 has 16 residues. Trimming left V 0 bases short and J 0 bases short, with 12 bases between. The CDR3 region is CASSQDNSRGSYEQYF. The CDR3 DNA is TGTGCCAGCAGCCAAGACAATTCCAGGGGCTCCTACGAGCAGTACTTC.

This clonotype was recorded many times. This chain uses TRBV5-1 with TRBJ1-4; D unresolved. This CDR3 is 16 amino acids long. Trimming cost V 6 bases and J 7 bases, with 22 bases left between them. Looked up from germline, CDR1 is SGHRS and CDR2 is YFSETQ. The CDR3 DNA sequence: TGCGCCAGCACATTGAAGCGAGGAGCGCCGAGTGAAAAACTGTTTTTT. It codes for CASTLKRGAPSEKLFF.

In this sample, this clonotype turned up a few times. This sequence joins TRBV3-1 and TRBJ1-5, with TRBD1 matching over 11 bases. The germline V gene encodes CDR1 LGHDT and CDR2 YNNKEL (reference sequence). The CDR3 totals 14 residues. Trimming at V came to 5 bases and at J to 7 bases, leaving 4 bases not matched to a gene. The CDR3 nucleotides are TGTGCCAGCAGCTTCGGACAGGGGGCGCAGCCCCAGCATTTT. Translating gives CASSFGQGAQPQHF.

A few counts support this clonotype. This CDR3 reads CSASSRGQSKETQYF. The CDR3, as DNA: TGCAGTGCTTCCTCCCGGGGACAGAGCAAAGAGACCCAGTACTTC. The chain couples TRBV20-1 to TRBJ2-5; TRBD1 matches at 7 bases. This CDR3 has 15 amino acids. Losses at the gene ends were 5 bases for V and 3 bases for J; bases not matched to a gene: 12. CDR1 is DFQATT and CDR2 is SNEGSKA in the germline V gene (reference sequence).

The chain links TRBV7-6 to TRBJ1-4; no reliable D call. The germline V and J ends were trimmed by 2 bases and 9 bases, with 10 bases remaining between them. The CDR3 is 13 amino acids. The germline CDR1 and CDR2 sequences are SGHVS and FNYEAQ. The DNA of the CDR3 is TGTGCCAGCAGCTTAAAAGAAGGACAAAAACTGTTTTTT. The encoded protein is CASSLKEGQKLFF.

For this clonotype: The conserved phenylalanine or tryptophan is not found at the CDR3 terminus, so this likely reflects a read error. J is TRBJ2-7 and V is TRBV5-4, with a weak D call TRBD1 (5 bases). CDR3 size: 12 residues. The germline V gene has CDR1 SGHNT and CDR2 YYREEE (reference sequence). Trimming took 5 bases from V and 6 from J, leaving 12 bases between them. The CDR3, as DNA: TGTGCCAGCAGTTCTACCACAGGCGAGCAGTACTCC. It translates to CASSSTTGEQYS.

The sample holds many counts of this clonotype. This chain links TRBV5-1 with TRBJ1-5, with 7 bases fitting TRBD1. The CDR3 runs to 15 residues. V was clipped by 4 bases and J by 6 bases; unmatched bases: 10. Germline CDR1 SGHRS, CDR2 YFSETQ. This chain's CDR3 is CASSETGDWGQPQHF. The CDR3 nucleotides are TGCGCCAGCAGCGAAACAGGGGATTGGGGTCAGCCCCAGCATTTT.

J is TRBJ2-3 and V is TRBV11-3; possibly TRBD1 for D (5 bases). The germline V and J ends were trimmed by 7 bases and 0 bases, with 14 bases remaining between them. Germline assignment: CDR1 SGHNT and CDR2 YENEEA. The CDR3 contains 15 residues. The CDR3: CASNPEKGSTDTQYF. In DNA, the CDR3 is TGTGCCAGCAACCCCGAAAAGGGGAGCACAGATACGCAGTATTTT.

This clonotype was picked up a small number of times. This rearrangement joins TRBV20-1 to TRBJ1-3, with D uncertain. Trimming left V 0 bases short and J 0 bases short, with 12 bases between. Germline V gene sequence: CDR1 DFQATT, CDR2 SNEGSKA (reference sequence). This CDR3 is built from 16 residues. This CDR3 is CSARDLSYSSGNTIYF. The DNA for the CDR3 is TGCAGTGCTAGAGATCTCTCCTATAGCTCTGGAAACACCATATATTTT.

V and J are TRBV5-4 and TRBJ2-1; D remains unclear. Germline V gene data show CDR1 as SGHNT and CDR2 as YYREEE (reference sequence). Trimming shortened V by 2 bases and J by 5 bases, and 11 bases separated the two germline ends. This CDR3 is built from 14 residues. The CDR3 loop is CASSLEDNHNEQFF. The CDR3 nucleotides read TGTGCCAGCAGCTTAGAAGACAACCACAATGAGCAGTTCTTC.

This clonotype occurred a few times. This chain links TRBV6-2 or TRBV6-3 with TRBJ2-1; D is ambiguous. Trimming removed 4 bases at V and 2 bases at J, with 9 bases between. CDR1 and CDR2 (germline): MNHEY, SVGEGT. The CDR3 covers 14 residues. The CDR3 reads CASSLHSTYNEQFF. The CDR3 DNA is TGTGCCAGCAGTTTGCACTCTACCTACAATGAGCAGTTCTTC.

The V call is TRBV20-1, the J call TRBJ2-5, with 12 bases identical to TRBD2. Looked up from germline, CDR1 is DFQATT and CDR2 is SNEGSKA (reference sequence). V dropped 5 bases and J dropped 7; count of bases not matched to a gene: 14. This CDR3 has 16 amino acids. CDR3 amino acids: CSAPRTSGTKSGTQYF. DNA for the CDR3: TGCAGTGCTCCTCGGACTAGCGGGACCAAATCAGGGACCCAGTACTTC.

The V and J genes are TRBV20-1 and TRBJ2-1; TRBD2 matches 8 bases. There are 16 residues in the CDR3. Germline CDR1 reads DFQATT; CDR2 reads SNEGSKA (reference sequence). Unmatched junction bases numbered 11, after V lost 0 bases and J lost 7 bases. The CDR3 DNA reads TGCAGTGCTAGAGATCGGCGAGCGGGAGTCCGGAATGAGCAGTTCTTC. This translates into CSARDRRAGVRNEQFF.

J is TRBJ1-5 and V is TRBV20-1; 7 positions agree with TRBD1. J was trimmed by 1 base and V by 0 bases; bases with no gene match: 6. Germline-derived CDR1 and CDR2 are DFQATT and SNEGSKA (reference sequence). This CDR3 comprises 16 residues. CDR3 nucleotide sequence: TGCAGTGCTAGAGATTTTCAGGGGGGAAGCAATCAGCCCCAGCATTTT. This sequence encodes CSARDFQGGSNQPQHF.

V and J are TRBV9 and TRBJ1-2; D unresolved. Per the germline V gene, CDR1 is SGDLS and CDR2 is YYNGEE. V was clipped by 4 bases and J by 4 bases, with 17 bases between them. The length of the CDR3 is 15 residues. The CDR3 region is CASSPTAVVGYGYTF. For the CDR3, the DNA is TGTGCCAGCAGCCCTACGGCCGTGGTGGGCTATGGCTACACCTTC.

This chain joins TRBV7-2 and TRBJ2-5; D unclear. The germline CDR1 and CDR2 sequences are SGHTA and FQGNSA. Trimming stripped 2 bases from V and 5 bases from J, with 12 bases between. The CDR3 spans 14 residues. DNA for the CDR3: TGTGCCAGCAGCTTACCGGACGGCTTGGAGACCCAGTACTTC. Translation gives CASSLPDGLETQYF.

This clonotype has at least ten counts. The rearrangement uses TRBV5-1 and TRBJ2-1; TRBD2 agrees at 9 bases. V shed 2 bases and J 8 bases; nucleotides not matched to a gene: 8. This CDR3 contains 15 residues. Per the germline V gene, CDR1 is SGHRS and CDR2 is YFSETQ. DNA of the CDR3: TGCGCCAGCAGCTTACTAGCGGGCCCTGGGGATGAGCAGTTCTTC. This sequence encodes CASSLLAGPGDEQFF. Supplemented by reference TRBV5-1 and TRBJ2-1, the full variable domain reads KAGVTQTPRYLIKTRGQQVTLSCSPISGHRSVSWYQQTPGQGLQFLFEYFSETQRNKGNFPGRFSGRQFSNSRSEMNVSTLELGDSALYLCASSLLAGPGDEQFFGPGTRLTVL.

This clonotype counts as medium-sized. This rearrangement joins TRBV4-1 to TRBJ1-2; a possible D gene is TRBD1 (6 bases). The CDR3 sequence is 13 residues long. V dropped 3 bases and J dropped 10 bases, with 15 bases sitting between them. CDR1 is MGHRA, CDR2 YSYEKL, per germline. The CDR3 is CASSHAKQGFYTF. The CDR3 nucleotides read TGCGCCAGCAGCCATGCAAAACAGGGATTCTACACCTTC.

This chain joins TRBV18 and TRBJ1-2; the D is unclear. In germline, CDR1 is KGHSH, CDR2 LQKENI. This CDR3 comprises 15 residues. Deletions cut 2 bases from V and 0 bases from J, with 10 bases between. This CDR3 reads CASSPDAGSNYGYTF. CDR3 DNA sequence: TGTGCCAGCTCACCAGATGCGGGCTCTAACTATGGCTACACCTTC.

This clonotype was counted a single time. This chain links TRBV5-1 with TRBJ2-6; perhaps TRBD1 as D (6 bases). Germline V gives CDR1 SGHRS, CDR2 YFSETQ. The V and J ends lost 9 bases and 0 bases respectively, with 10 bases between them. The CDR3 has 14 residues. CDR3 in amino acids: CATGRGSGANVLTF. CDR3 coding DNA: TGCGCCACCGGCAGGGGCTCTGGGGCCAACGTCCTGACTTTC.

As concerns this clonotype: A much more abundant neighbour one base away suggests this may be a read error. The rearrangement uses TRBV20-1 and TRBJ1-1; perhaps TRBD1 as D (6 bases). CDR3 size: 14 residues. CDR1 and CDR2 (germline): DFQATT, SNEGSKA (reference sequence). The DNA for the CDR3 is TGCAGTGCTGGAGATGGGGACAAGAACACTGAAGCTTTCTTT. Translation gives CSAGDGDKNTEAFF.

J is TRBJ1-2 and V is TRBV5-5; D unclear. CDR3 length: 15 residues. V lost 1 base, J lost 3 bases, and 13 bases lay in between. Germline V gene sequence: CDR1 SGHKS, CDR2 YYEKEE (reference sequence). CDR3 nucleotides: TGTGCCAGCAGCTTGTCCCCTGCTATTGACTATGGCTACACCTTC. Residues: CASSLSPAIDYGYTF.

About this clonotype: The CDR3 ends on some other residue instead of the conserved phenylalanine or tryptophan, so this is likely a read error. The CDR3 protein is CAGSQGEYNEQFL. CDR3 sequence (DNA): TGCGCCGGCAGTCAGGGAGAGTACAATGAGCAGTTCCTC. The rearrangement joins TRBV5-1 to TRBJ2-1; the D call may be TRBD1 or TRBD2 (5 bases each). Per germline, CDR1 SGHRS and CDR2 YFSETQ. The CDR3 loop spans 13 amino acids.